This T cell receptor (beta chain) appears in the sequencing data of a study of TIL therapy for anti-PD-1-resistant metastatic lung cancer (dated by TCRdb to 2020 to 2022). Background for the entire study: Enrolled patients had a median age of approximately 49 years (range about 35-80) and a median tumor PD-L1 proportion score of around 6%. Most of the cohort had lung adenocarcinoma, several tumors were EGFR-mutant and two were ALK-rearranged, and half of the patients were current or former smokers. Across the cohort, whole-exome sequencing showed a median non-synonymous tumor mutation burden of roughly 1.5 mutations per megabase. T cell receptor beta sequencing of tumor and peripheral blood served to follow clonotypes across the tumor, the expanded TIL product, and serial blood samples. General findings and caveats noted by the study authors: Clonal turnover during TIL culture was high, and many clones enriched in the product were not detected in the baseline tumor, suggesting clonal contraction instead of faithful expansion. The cohort was highly selected, with more treatment-naive, never-smoker and oncogene-addicted patients than typical, limiting generalizability. Higher clonality and lower diversity were observed in expanded TIL cultures than in baseline intratumoral T cells (median clonality around 5.9% vs 31%, p < 0.0001). The study protocol defined all tumor marker inferences as exploratory.

Taken with the paper, the label for time point translates to: pre-treatment sample, taken before nivolumab and TIL therapy. Baseline tumor samples were excised metastases, mostly pleural nodules or supraclavicular lymph nodes, from the same resection used to grow TIL. Tumors were collected before any PD-1/PD-L1 blockade, after which patients were given nivolumab, and patients who progressed were given lymphodepletion, an infusion of expanded TIL and IL-2. Adults with stage 4 NSCLC were enrolled from 2017 to early 2020 in a dual-center phase I trial. Samples were obtained from a single-arm, open-label phase I trial in which tumor-infiltrating lymphocyte therapy with nivolumab was evaluated in advanced non-small cell lung cancer. Portions of each resected tumor were snap-frozen in liquid nitrogen and were stored at -80 degrees C. Tumor regions of interest were selected on H&E sections by laser-capture macrodissection, were pulverized into roughly 15 mg aliquots, and were extracted with Qiagen Allprep kits.

Using bias-controlled multiplex PCR with the immunoSEQ v3 hsTCRB kit, the TCR beta CDR3 regions were amplified from genomic DNA. The TCR libraries were sequenced on an Illumina NextSeq 500 to roughly 2.1 million read pairs for survey level or about 5-6.5 million read pairs for deep level. In the source study's methods: Clonality was reported by immunoSEQ Analyzer software, which also assigned V, D and J genes and filtered out non-productive sequences. To compare repertoires between infused TIL and blood, productive Simpson clonality was used along with the Morisita overlap index of productive TRB rearrangements. The clones in this table, taken by TCRdb from immuneACCESS, are in-frame only. Not every clone is retained; where verified, under half of the shortfall comes from an unresolved V gene, and the cause of the rest is unknown. For V, J and clone size, that table is used; D and trimming come from the DNA. The sample records 95,000 or so clones, 65% of which are singletons. 10% to 11% of the sample lies in the top ten.

V is clipped by 0 bases and J by 5 bases, and the sequence between their germline boundaries is 8 bases long. According to the germline V gene (reference sequence), CDR1 reads GTSNPN and CDR2 reads SVGIG. From cysteine to phenylalanine, the CDR3 is 14 amino acids long. The kept DNA is CDR3 alone, 42 bases in frame from the first base. This clone was seen a few times. No antigen is known for it. Per-nucleotide qualities are absent, and no much larger clonotype sits a single base away. The rearrangement joined TRBV30 to TRBJ1-6; TRBD1 could be the D gene, as 5 bases match. This sample comprised tumor tissue, obtained at baseline. The TCR sequence derives from a person aged 25 to 79 with non-small cell lung cancer. The CDR3 protein sequence reads: CAWSVDSNNSPLHF. The DNA sequence follows: TGTGCCTGGAGTGTAGACAGCAATAATTCACCCCTCCACTTT.